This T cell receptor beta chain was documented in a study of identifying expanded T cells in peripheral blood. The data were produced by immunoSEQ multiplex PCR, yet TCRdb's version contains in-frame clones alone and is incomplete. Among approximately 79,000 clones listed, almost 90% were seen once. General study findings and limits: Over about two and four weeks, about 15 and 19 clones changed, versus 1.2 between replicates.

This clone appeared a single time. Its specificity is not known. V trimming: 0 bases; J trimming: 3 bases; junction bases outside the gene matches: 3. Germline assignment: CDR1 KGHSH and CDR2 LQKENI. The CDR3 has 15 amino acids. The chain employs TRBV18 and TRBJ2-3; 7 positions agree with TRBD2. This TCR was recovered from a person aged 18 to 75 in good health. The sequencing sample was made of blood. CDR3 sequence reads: CASSPPGGGTDTQYF. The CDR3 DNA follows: TGTGCCAGCTCACCACCTGGGGGGGGTACAGATACGCAGTATTTT.